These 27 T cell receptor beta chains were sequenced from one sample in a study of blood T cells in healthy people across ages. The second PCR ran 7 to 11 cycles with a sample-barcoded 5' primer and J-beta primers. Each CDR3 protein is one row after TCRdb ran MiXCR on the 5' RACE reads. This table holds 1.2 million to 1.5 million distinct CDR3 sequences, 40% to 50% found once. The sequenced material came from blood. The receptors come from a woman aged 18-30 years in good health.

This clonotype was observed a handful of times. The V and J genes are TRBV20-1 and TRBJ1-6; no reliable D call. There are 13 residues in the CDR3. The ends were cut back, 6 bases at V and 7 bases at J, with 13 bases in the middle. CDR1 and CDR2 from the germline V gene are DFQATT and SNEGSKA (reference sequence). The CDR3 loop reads CSAPRILNSPLHF. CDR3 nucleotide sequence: TGCAGTGCCCCCCGGATACTCAATTCACCCCTCCACTTT.

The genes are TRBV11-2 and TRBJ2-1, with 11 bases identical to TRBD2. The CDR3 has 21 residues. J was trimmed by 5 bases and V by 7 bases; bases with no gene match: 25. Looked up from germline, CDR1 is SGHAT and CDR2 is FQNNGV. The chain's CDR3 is CASIAGIAGGPVKGSDNEQFF. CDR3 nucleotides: TGTGCCAGCATAGCTGGAATAGCGGGAGGGCCGGTCAAGGGAAGCGACAATGAGCAGTTCTTC. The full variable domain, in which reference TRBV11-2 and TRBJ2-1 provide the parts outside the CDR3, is EAGVAQSPRYKIIEKRQSVAFWCNPISGHATLYWYQQILGQGPKLLIQFQNNGVVDDSQLPKDRFSAERLKGVDSTLKIQPAKLEDSAVYLCASIAGIAGGPVKGSDNEQFFGPGTRLTVL.

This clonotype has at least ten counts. The CDR3 sequence: CSARDLTGGLGEQYF. The CDR3 DNA is TGCAGTGCTAGAGATCTGACAGGGGGTTTGGGCGAGCAGTACTTC. The chain carries TRBV20-1 and TRBJ2-7; 9 positions agree with TRBD1. With V trimmed by 0 bases and J by 6 bases, 9 bases remained unmatched. Germline CDR1 reads DFQATT; CDR2 reads SNEGSKA (reference sequence). The CDR3 sequence is 15 residues long.

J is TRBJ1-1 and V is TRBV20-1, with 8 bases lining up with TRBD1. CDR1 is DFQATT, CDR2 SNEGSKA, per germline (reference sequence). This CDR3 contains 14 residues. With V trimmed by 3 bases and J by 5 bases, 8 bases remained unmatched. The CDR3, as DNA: TGCAGTGCTAGCACTCAGGGGGCTGGAACTGAAGCTTTCTTT. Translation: CSASTQGAGTEAFF.

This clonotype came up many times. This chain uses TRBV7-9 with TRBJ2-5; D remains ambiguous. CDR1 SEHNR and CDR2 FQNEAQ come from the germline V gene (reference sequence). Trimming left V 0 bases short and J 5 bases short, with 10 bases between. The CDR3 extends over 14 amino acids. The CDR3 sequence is CASSLAAAGETQYF. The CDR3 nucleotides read TGTGCCAGCAGCTTAGCCGCTGCTGGGGAGACCCAGTACTTC.

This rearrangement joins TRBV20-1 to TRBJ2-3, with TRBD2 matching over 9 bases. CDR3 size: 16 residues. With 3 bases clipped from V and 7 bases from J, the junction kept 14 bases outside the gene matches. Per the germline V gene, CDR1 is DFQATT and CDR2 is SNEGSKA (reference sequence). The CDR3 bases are TGCAGTGCTAGGGGGCCCCAAGCGGGGGGAATGAATACGCAGTATTTT. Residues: CSARGPQAGGMNTQYF.

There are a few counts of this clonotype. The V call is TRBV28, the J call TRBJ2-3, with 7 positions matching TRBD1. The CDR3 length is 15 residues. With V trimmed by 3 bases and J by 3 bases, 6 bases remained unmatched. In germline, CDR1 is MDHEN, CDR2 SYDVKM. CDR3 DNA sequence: TGTGCCAGCAGTTTCCCGAACAGGGGAACAGATACGCAGTATTTT. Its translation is CASSFPNRGTDTQYF.

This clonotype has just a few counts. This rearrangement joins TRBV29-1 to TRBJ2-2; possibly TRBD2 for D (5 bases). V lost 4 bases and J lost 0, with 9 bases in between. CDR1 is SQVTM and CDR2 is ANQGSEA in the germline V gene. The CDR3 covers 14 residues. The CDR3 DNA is TGCAGCGTTGGGACTGTCGCGAACACCGGGGAGCTGTTTTTT. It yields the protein CSVGTVANTGELFF.

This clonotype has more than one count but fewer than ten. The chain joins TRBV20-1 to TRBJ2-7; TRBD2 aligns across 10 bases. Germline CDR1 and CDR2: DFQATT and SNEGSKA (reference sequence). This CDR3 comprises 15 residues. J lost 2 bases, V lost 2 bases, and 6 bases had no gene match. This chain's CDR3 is CSARSGTSEAYEQYF. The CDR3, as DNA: TGCAGTGCTAGATCAGGGACTAGCGAAGCCTACGAGCAGTACTTC.

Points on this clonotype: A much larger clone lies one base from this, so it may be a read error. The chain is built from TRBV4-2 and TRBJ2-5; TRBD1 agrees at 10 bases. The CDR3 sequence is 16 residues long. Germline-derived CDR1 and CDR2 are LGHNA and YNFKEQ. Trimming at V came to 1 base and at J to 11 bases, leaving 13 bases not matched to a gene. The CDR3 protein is CASSQGTGGSRNEQYF. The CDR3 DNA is TGTGCCAGCAGCCAAGGGACAGGGGGAAGTCGGAATGAGCAGTACTTC.

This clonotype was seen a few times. The CDR3 spells CASSLLLRGARGTLMQSPLHF. The CDR3 coding sequence is TGTGCCAGCAGTTTATTGTTGAGGGGGGCGCGGGGAACTCTTATGCAGTCACCCCTCCACTTT. V usage is TRBV28 and J usage is TRBJ1-6; D possibly corresponds to TRBD1 (6 bases). This CDR3 region has 21 residues. Looked up from germline, CDR1 is MDHEN and CDR2 is SYDVKM. V lost 1 base to trimming and J lost 10 bases, with 32 bases between them.

The CDR3 sequence is CASSDVSGNTIYF. The DNA of the CDR3 is TGTGCCAGCAGTGACGTCTCTGGAAACACCATATATTTT. The chain recombines TRBV27 with TRBJ1-3; D gene unclear. The V and J ends lost 5 bases and 0 bases respectively, with 5 bases between them. The CDR3 sequence is 13 residues long. Per the germline V gene, CDR1 is MNHEY and CDR2 is SMNVEV (reference sequence).

CDR3 region: CASKRRTADTQYF. CDR3 sequence (DNA): TGTGCCAGTAAGAGACGGACCGCGGATACGCAGTATTTT. The chain uses TRBV19 and TRBJ2-3; D is unresolved. CDR1 and CDR2 from the germline V gene are LNHDA and SQIVND (reference sequence). The CDR3 is made up of 13 amino acids. V lost 7 bases, J lost 6 bases, and 14 bases lay in between. Complete variable domain (other parts from reference TRBV19 and TRBJ2-3): DGGITQSPKYLFRKEGQNVTLSCEQNLNHDAMYWYRQDPGQGLRLIYYSQIVNDFQKGDIAEGYSVSREKKESFPLTVTSAQKNPTAFYLCASKRRTADTQYFGPGTRLTVL.

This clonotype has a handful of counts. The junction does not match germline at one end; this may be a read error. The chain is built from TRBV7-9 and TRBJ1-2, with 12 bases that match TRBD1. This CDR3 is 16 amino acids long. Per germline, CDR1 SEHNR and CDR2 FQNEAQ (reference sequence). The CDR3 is CASSSTGTGGDGGYTF. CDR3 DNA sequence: TGTGCCAGTAGCTCGACCGGGACAGGGGGCGACGGCGGCTACACCTTC. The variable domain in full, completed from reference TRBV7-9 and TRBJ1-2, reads DTGVSQNPRHKITKRGQNVTFRCDPISEHNRLYWYRQTLGQGPEFLTYFQNEAQLEKSRLLSDRFSAERPKGSFSTLEIQRTEQGDSAMYLCASSSTGTGGDGGYTFGSGTRLTVV.

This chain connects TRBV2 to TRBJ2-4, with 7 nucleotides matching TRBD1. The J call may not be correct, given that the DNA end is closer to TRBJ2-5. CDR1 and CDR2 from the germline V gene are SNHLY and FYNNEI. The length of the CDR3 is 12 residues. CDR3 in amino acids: CATQGVQETQYF. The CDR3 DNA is TGTGCCACCCAGGGGGTCCAAGAGACCCAGTACTTC.

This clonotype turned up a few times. The CDR3 loop reads CSAPGRGRAQYF. DNA for the CDR3: TGCAGTGCTCCAGGACGGGGACGCGCGCAGTATTTT. The genes are TRBV20-1 and TRBJ2-3; D may be TRBD1 or TRBD2 (5 bases each). The V gene's germline CDR1 is DFQATT and CDR2 SNEGSKA (reference sequence). The CDR3 consists of 12 residues. V lost 5 bases to trimming and J lost 10 bases, with 16 bases between them.

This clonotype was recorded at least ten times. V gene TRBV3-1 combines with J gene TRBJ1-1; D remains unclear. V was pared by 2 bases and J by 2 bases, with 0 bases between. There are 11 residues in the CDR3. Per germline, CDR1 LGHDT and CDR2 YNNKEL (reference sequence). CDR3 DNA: TGTGCCAGCAGCCAAAACACTGAAGCTTTCTTT. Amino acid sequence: CASSQNTEAFF.

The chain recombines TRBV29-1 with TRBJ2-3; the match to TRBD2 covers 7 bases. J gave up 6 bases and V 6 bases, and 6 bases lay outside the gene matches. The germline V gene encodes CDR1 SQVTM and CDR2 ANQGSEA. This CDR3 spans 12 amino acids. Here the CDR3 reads CSVRAGEDTQYF. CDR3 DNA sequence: TGCAGCGTCCGCGCGGGGGAGGATACGCAGTATTTT.

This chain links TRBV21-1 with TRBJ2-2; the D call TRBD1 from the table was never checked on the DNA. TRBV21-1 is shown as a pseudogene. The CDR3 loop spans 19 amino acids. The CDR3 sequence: CASSKPDIANRGLAGELFF. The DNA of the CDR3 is TGTGCCAGCAGCAAACCGGACATTGCGAACAGGGGGCTTGCCGGGGAGCTGTTTTTT.

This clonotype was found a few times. The CDR3 sequence is CASTAHGGYEQYF. The CDR3 DNA follows: TGTGCCAGCACCGCTCATGGGGGCTACGAGCAGTACTTC. This chain links TRBV7-8 with TRBJ2-7; TRBD1 or TRBD2 may be the D gene (5 bases each). Germline CDR1 is SGHVS and CDR2 is FQNEAQ. Trimming cost V 7 bases and J 3 bases, with 13 bases left between them. The CDR3 extends over 13 amino acids.

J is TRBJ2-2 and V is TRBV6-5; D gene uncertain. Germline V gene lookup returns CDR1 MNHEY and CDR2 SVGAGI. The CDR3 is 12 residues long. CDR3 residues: CATGANTGELFF. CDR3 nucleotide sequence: TGTGCTACGGGTGCAAACACCGGGGAGCTGTTTTTT.

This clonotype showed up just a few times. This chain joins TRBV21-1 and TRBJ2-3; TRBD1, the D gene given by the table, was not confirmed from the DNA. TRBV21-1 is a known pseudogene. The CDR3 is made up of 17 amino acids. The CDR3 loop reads CASSYGPRGERTDTQYF. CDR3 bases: TGTGCCAGCAGCTATGGCCCGAGGGGCGAGAGGACAGATACGCAGTATTTT.

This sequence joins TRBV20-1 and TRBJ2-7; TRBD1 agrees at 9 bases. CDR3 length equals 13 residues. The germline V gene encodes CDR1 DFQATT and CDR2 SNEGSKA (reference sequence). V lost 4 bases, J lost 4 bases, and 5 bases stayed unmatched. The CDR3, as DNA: TGCAGTGCTAACAGGGGGCCTGCGTACGAGCAGTACTTC. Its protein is CSANRGPAYEQYF.

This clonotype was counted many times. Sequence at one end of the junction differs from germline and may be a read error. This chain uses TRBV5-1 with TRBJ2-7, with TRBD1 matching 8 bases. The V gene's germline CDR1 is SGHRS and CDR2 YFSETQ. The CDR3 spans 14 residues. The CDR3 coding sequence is TGTGCCAGCAGTTCTGGACAGGGAATCTACGAGCAGTACTTC. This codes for CASSSGQGIYEQYF.

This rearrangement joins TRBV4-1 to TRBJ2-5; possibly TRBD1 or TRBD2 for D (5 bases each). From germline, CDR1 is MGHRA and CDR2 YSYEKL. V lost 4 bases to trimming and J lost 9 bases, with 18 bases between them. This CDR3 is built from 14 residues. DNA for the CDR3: TGCGCCAGCAGCCGTTGGGCACCTTTGGGGGCCCAGTACTTC. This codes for CASSRWAPLGAQYF.

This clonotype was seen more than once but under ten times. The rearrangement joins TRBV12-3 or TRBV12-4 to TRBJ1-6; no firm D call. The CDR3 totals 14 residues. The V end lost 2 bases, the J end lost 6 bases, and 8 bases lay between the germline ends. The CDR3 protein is CASSLLSFNSPLHF. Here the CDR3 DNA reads TGTGCCAGCAGTTTACTGTCGTTTAATTCACCCCTCCACTTT.

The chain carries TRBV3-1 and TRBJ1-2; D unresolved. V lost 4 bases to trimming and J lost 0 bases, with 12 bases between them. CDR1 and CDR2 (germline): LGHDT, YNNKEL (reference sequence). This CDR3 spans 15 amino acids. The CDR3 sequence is CASSRQDLANYGYTF. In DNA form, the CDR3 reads TGTGCCAGCAGCCGTCAGGATTTAGCTAACTATGGCTACACCTTC.